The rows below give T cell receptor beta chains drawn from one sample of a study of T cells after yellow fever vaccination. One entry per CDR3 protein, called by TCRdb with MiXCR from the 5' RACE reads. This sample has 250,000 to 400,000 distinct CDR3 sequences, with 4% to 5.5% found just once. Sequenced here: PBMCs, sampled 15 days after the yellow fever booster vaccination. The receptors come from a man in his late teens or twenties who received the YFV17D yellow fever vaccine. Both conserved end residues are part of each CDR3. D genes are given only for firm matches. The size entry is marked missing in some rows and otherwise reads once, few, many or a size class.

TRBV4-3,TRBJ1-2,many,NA,TGCGCCAGCAGCCAGTCGGGTGATGGCTACACCTTC,CASSQSGDGYTF
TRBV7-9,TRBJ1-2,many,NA,TGTGCCAGCAGCTTAGTCCCTCACGCGGGGGGTGGCTACACCTTC,CASSLVPHAGGGYTF
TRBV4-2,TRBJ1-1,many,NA,TGTGCCAGCAGCCAAGAAGTTTTCCTCTTGAACACTGAAGCTTTCTTT,CASSQEVFLLNTEAFF
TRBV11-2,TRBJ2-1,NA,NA,TGTGCCAGCAGCCGTACAGGGTCGGCCTACAATGAGCAGTTCTTC,CASSRTGSAYNEQFF
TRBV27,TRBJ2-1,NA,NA,TGTGCCAGCAGTTCAGGTGGTGCCTGGAATGAGCAGTTCTTC,CASSSGGAWNEQFF
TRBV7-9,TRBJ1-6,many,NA,TGTGCCAGCAGCTTCACCCCGGGACCTATTGGTTCACCCCTCCACTTT,CASSFTPGPIGSPLHF
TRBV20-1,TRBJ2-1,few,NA,TGCAGTGCTAGTTCGGATGAGCAGTTCTTC,CSASSDEQFF
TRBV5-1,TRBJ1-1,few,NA,TGCGCCAGCAGCGGTAGGGGTAGCATGAACACTGAAGCTTTCTTT,CASSGRGSMNTEAFF
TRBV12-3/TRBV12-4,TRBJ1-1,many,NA,TGTGCCAGCAGTTTCAACGGGGCTACAGAAGCTTTCTTT,CASSFNGATEAFF
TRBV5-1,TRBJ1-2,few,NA,TGCGCCAGCGCCCGCGGGGAGGACTATGGCTACACCTTC,CASARGEDYGYTF
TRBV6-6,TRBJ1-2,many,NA,TGTGCCGTAATCCAGGGGACAGGCTACACCTTC,CAVIQGTGYTF
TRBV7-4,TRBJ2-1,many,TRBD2,TGTGCCAGCAGCGCAACTAGCGGGGGTTACAATGAGCAGTTCTTC,CASSATSGGYNEQFF
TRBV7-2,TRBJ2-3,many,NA,TGTGCCAGCAGCCAAGACTTCTCAGATTATACGCAGTATTTT,CASSQDFSDYTQYF
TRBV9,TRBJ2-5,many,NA,TGTGCCAGCAGCGCTCAGGGGGGTGGCGAGACCCAGTACTTC,CASSAQGGGETQYF
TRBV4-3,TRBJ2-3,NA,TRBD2,TGCGCCAGCAGCCAAGACCGGGTAACCAGCGGGGGGCTTGACACAGATACGCAGTATTTT,CASSQDRVTSGGLDTDTQYF
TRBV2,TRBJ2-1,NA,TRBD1,TGTGCCACGCAGCAGGGGGAAAACAATGAGCAGTTCTTC,CATQQGENNEQFF
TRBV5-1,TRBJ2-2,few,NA,TGCGCCAGCAGCTTGGGGGTTCGACAGAACACCGGGGAGCTGTTTTTT,CASSLGVRQNTGELFF
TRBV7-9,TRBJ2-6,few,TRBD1,TGTGCCAGCACCCGAGGGGGACAGGGAAGTGGGGCCAACGTCCTGACTTTC,CASTRGGQGSGANVLTF
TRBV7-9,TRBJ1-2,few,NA,TGTGCCAGCAACCAAGGGTCGGTTGGCTACACCTTC,CASNQGSVGYTF
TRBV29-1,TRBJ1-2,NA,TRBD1,TGCAGCGTTGTCTTGGCAGGGGGCTTCTATGGCTACACCTTC,CSVVLAGGFYGYTF
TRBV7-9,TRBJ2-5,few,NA,TGTGCCAGCAGCGAAACTACAGGGCCCCAAGAGACCCAGTACTTC,CASSETTGPQETQYF
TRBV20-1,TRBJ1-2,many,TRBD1,TGCAGTGCCCTTACCGGGACAGGGGGGAGAAGCTACACCTTC,CSALTGTGGRSYTF
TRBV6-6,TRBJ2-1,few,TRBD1,TGTGCCAGCAGTCGCCTGGGACAGGGGCAAGGTCTGTTCTTC,CASSRLGQGQGLFF
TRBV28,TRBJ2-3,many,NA,TGTGCCAGCACCTCCGGGATGGACCCCGGCACAGATACGCAGTATTTT,CASTSGMDPGTDTQYF
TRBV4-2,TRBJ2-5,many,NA,TGTGCCAGCAGCCGGGATAGGACCCAGTACTTC,CASSRDRTQYF
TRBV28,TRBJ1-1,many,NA,TGTGCCAGCAGTTTGCAGGGAGTGACTGAAGCTTTCTTT,CASSLQGVTEAFF
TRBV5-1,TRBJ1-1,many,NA,TGCGCCAGCAGCCGTCTACAGGGTAACACTGAAGCTTTCTTT,CASSRLQGNTEAFF
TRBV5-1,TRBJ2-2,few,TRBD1,TGCGCCAGCAGCTTGCAGGACAGGGTTAACACCGGGGAGCTGTTTTTT,CASSLQDRVNTGELFF
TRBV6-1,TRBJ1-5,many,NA,TGTGCCGGAGATCAGCCCCAGCATTTT,CAGDQPQHF
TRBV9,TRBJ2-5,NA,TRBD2,TGTGCCAGCAGCGTAGTGGGAGGGCTAGGGGAGACCCAGTACTTC,CASSVVGGLGETQYF
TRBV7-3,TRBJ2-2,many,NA,TGTGCCAGCAGCCCAAACATGAGTCCCGGGGAGCTGTTTTTT,CASSPNMSPGELFF
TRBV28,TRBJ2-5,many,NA,TGTGCCAGCAGTTTGGAATATTACCAAGAGACCCAGTACTTC,CASSLEYYQETQYF
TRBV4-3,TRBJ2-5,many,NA,TGCGCCAGCAGCCCGGAATGGGCCGCTAGGGAGACCCAGTACTTC,CASSPEWAARETQYF
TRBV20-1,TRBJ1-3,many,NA,TGCAGTGCTAGCAGGGATAATTCTGGAAACACCATATATTTT,CSASRDNSGNTIYF
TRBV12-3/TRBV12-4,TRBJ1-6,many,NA,TGTGCCAGCAGTTTTATGGAAAATTCACCCCTCCACTTT,CASSFMENSPLHF
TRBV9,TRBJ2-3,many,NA,TGTGCCAGCGGACCCTCAGGGAACACAGATACGCAGTATTTT,CASGPSGNTDTQYF
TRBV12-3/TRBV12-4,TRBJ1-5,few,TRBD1,TGTGCCTCTAGGGGGCAGGGGGTTTATCAGCCCCAGCATTTT,CASRGQGVYQPQHF
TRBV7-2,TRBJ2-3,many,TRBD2,TGTGCCAGCAGTCAAAGGACTAGCGGGGTGGTTGTCGGGGATACGCAGTATTTT,CASSQRTSGVVVGDTQYF
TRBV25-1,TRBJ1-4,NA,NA,TGTGCCAGCAGTGAATATAGCACAGGGTTCTCAACTAATGAAAAACTGTTTTTT,CASSEYSTGFSTNEKLFF
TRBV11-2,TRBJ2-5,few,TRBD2,TGTGCCAGCACCACCGAAGCGGGGCTGGGAGAGACCCAGTACTTC,CASTTEAGLGETQYF
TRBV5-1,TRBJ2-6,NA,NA,TGCGCCAGCAGCTTGGCCCCAGTTTCTGGGGCCAACGTCCTGACTTTC,CASSLAPVSGANVLTF
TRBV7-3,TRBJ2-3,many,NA,TGTGCCAGCAGCCACGGGGTAACTAGCACAGATACGCAGTATTTT,CASSHGVTSTDTQYF